One and the same sample provided the 14 T cell receptor beta chains below, sequenced in a study of beta chain features in type 1 diabetes. The authors reverse transcribed all of the isolated RNA, so sequencing captured expressed TCRB transcripts. Measured with immunoSEQ multiplex PCR; TCRdb has only the in-frame clones, and not every one. The data show fewer than 900,000 clones, with under 20% seen just once and 0.02% to 0.03% held by the top ten. The sample taken for sequencing was naive CD4+ T cells from blood. The source of these receptors is a woman aged 18 to 35 in good health.

This clone was seen a few times. The same CDR3 is also encoded by other DNA sequences in this sample. The CDR3 nucleotides are TGTGCCAGCAGCGTCAGCGGGAGGGCCGGGGATACGCAGTATTTT. This encodes CASSVSGRAGDTQYF. The chain recombines TRBV9 with TRBJ2-3, with 10 bases aligning to TRBD2. The V and J ends lost 2 bases and 6 bases, in that order; junction bases with no gene match: 6. Germline CDR1 reads SGDLS; CDR2 reads YYNGEE. The CDR3 consists of 15 residues.

A few counts support this clone. The gene calls are TRBV2 and TRBJ2-1; the D is unclear. The germline gives CDR1 SNHLY, CDR2 FYNNEI. Trimming stripped 10 bases from V and 4 bases from J, with 14 bases between. CDR3 size: 13 residues. Here the CDR3 DNA reads TGTGCCACGAGCCAATGGGTATACAATGAGCAGTTCTTC. Translating gives CATSQWVYNEQFF.

J is TRBJ1-5 and V is TRBV6-5; D ambiguous. The V gene's germline CDR1 is MNHEY and CDR2 SVGAGI. Trimming cost V 4 bases and J 6 bases, with 10 bases left between them. This CDR3 has 13 amino acids. CDR3 nucleotides: TGTGCCAGCAGTTCCAACGCCGGTCAGCCCCAGCATTTT. Translating it yields CASSSNAGQPQHF.

Only a few counts were recorded for this clone. This chain connects TRBV7-9 to TRBJ1-2, with no clear D. V was clipped by 2 bases and J by 7 bases, with 17 bases between them. Germline assignment: CDR1 SEHNR and CDR2 FQNEAQ (reference sequence). This CDR3 is 15 amino acids long. The CDR3 protein is CASSLKGRIIRGYTF. In nucleotides, the CDR3 is TGTGCCAGCAGCTTAAAAGGCAGGATTATTCGTGGCTACACCTTC.

The chain uses TRBV10-3 and TRBJ2-5, with 11 bases matching TRBD2. Losses at the gene ends were 2 bases for V and 2 bases for J; bases not matched to a gene: 7. The germline gives CDR1 ENHRY, CDR2 SYGVKD. This CDR3 spans 17 amino acids. CDR3 amino acids: CAISERLAGGPQETQYF. For the CDR3, the DNA is TGTGCCATCAGTGAGCGGCTAGCGGGAGGCCCACAAGAGACCCAGTACTTC.

This chain joins TRBV2 and TRBJ2-7; D is unclear. Germline-derived CDR1 and CDR2 are SNHLY and FYNNEI. The CDR3 spans 11 residues. V was trimmed by 6 bases and J by 3 bases, leaving 6 bases between them. CDR3 protein: CASRRDYEQYF. The CDR3, as DNA: TGTGCCAGCAGGAGAGACTACGAGCAGTACTTC.

In its sample, this clone was seen a few times. This rearrangement joins TRBV25-1 to TRBJ2-2; 10 nucleotides agree with TRBD2. V shed 4 bases, J shed 9 bases, and the junction held 8 bases outside the gene matches. CDR3 length equals 15 residues. CDR1 is MGHDK and CDR2 is SYGVNS in the germline V gene. CDR3 sequence: CASSVEASGRRELFF. CDR3 DNA: TGTGCCAGCAGTGTGGAGGCTAGCGGGAGACGGGAGCTGTTTTTT.

The chain uses TRBV9 and TRBJ2-1, with D possibly matching TRBD1 (5 bases). Germline assignment: CDR1 SGDLS and CDR2 YYNGEE. This CDR3 region has 14 residues. Trimming took off 6 bases at V and 10 bases at J, with 20 bases between the two ends. CDR3 in amino acids: CASTQSAGDREQFF. DNA for the CDR3: TGTGCCAGCACCCAATCAGCAGGAGACAGAGAGCAGTTCTTC.

J is TRBJ2-7 and V is TRBV1; the table assigns TRBD2, which was not confirmed against the DNA. TRBV1 is flagged as a pseudogene. The CDR3 is 15 amino acids. CDR3 loop: CTSSQRPLVVTPKDF. The CDR3 DNA is TGCACCAGCAGCCAACGGCCACTAGTTGTAACCCCGAAGGACTTC.

This clone was detected a few times. This rearrangement joins TRBV4-3 to TRBJ2-4; unclear D gene. The CDR3 is made up of 14 amino acids. The V gene lost 0 bases and the J gene lost 8 bases, with 11 bases spanning the gap. Germline assignment: CDR1 LGHNA and CDR2 YSLEER. Here the CDR3 reads CASSQEGLGYIQYF. Here the CDR3 DNA reads TGCGCCAGCAGCCAAGAGGGGTTGGGGTACATTCAGTACTTC.

This clone was seen a handful of times. The chain recombines TRBV13 with TRBJ2-1, with a tentative D call TRBD1 (6 bases). Germline CDR1 and CDR2: PRHDT and FYEKMQ (reference sequence). The germline V and J ends were trimmed by 5 bases and 4 bases, with 18 bases remaining between them. The CDR3 sequence is 16 residues long. The CDR3 is CASSPPGQRVYNEQFF. CDR3 sequence (DNA): TGTGCCAGCAGCCCCCCGGGACAACGAGTTTACAATGAGCAGTTCTTC.

The chain recombines TRBV27 with TRBJ2-5, with 7 bases lining up with TRBD2. The ends lost 8 bases at V and 3 bases at J; junction bases unmatched: 18. The V gene's germline CDR1 is MNHEY and CDR2 SMNVEV (reference sequence). CDR3 length: 17 amino acids. CDR3 region: CASLLAGRVGVKETQYF. CDR3 in DNA: TGTGCCAGCTTACTTGCGGGGAGGGTGGGTGTAAAAGAGACCCAGTACTTC.

The J gene is TRBJ2-1, the V gene TRBV7-9; weak D call: TRBD2 (5 bases). Trimming removed 5 bases at V and 5 bases at J, with 28 bases between. This CDR3 contains 19 residues. Germline lookup yields CDR1 SEHNR and CDR2 FQNEAQ (reference sequence). CDR3 bases: TGTGCCAGCAGCCCGAAAAGAGTAGCCTCTAGTGGGAGCGACAATGAGCAGTTCTTC. This codes for CASSPKRVASSGSDNEQFF.

The table lists this clone with a few counts. The rearrangement links TRBV4-2 to TRBJ2-1; maybe TRBD2 (6 bases). The CDR3 contains 16 residues. V shed 0 bases and J shed 4 bases, with 13 bases lying between them. Per the germline V gene, CDR1 is LGHNA and CDR2 is YNFKEQ. The CDR3 protein is CASSQEGSGSYNEQFF. The CDR3 DNA reads as TGTGCCAGCAGCCAAGAGGGCAGCGGGTCTTACAATGAGCAGTTCTTC.